This T cell receptor (beta chain) is from a study of CD4+ T cells in melanoma. This clone was detected only once. The CDR3 has 17 residues. Germline V gene data show CDR1 as MGHRA and CDR2 as YSYEKL. Trimming stripped 0 bases from V and 4 bases from J, with 15 bases between. Using immunoSEQ multiplex PCR, the repertoire was profiled, and TCRdb retains in-frame clones only, with some absent. The data show some 47,000 clones, roughly 87% seen once. The gene calls are TRBV4-1 and TRBJ1-4; D is ambiguous. The receptor's source is a human donor with melanoma. The sample was peripheral blood. This CDR3 is CASSQDLFSGSNEKLFF. The CDR3, as DNA: TGCGCCAGCAGCCAAGATCTTTTCTCGGGGAGTAATGAAAAACTGTTTTTT.